This T cell receptor (beta chain) was observed in a study of cytomegalovirus exposure and HLA in healthy donors. The PCR ran on 60 Vbeta and 13 Jbeta primers. The data were produced by immunoSEQ multiplex PCR, yet TCRdb's version contains in-frame clones alone and is incomplete. The sample lists around 130,000 clones, approximately 84% occurring once. The table lists this clone with a count of one. Trimming cost V 3 bases and J 12 bases; bases outside gene matches: 9. The CDR3 runs 13 residues. In germline, CDR1 is SGHNT, CDR2 YENEEA. This chain connects TRBV11-3 to TRBJ1-1; TRBD1 matches at 8 bases. The sample was PBMCs. The clonotype was recovered from a woman between 18 and 29 years old in good health and CMV-seronegative. The CDR3 DNA reads TGTGCCAGCAGCTTCCGATTGACAGGGGAAACTTTCTTT. It is translated as CASSFRLTGETFF.